The clone carrying this TCR beta chain occurred once. Its antigen remains unidentified. Using a J-beta primer mix together with a sample-barcoded 5' primer, a second PCR was run for roughly 6 to 11 cycles. TCRdb re-derived calls from the 5' RACE reads in MiXCR, one entry per CDR3 protein. The profile shows about 640,000 distinct CDR3 sequences, approximately 50% of them singletons. This record belongs to a study of blood T cells in healthy people across ages. Study-wide results and caveats: Getting older went along with TCR beta diversity per million T cells dropping roughly linearly.

J gave up 6 bases and V 3 bases, and 4 bases lay outside the gene matches. Germline lookup yields CDR1 DFQATT and CDR2 SNEGSKA (reference sequence). CDR3 length: 14 amino acids. The chain links TRBV20-1 to TRBJ1-5, with 11 bases lining up with TRBD1. The sequence came from a man between 60 and 75 years old in good health. The sample was blood. The CDR3 region is CSARAGTGGQPQHF. The CDR3 DNA sequence: TGCAGTGCTAGGGCAGGGACAGGGGGTCAGCCCCAGCATTTT.